This T cell receptor (beta chain) appears in the sequencing data of a study of T-cell reconstitution after alpha-beta-depleted transplantation in children. This clonotype was observed a handful of times. It was with unique molecular identifiers that the TCRbeta library was prepared. TCRdb redid the calling of the PCR reads with MiXCR, one entry per CDR3 protein. The sample contains 450,000 to 600,000 distinct CDR3 sequences, 32% of which appear only once. The source of this sequence is a human donor who donated a stem cell graft to a child with aplastic anemia. This material consisted of PBMCs from the stem cell graft donor, taken from the stem cell graft.

CDR3: CASSFGRDEYNEQFF. As DNA, the CDR3 is TGTGCCAGCAGTTTTGGCCGGGACGAATACAATGAGCAGTTCTTC. The gene calls are TRBV12-3 or TRBV12-4 and TRBJ2-1; tentatively, D is TRBD1 or TRBD2 (5 bases each). Trimming removed 3 bases at V and 4 bases at J, with 13 bases between. The CDR3 spans 15 residues.